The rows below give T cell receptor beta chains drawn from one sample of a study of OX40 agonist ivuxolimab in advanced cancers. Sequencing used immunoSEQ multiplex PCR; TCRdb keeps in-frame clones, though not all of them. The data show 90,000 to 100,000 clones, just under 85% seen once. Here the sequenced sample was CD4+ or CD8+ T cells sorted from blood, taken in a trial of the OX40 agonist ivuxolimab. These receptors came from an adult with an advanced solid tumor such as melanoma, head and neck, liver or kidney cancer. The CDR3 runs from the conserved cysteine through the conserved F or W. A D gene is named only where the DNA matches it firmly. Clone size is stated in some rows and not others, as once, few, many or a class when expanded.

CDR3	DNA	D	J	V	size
CASTPGSPSYEQYF	TGTGCCAGCACCCCAGGGTCCCCTTCCTACGAGCAGTACTTC	NA	TRBJ2-7	TRBV6-6	NA
CAWSAERGNEQFF	TGTGCCTGGAGTGCGGAGAGGGGCAATGAGCAGTTCTTC	NA	TRBJ2-1	TRBV30	NA
CAVRGGAHSSYNEQFF	TGTGCCGTAAGGGGCGGGGCCCATAGCTCCTACAATGAGCAGTTCTTC	NA	TRBJ2-1	TRBV7-2	NA
CASSLWSNTEAFF	TGTGCCAGCAGCTTGTGGTCGAACACTGAAGCTTTCTTT	NA	TRBJ1-1	TRBV7-2	NA
CASSYTRRDTQYF	TGTGCCAGCAGCTATACCCGAAGAGATACGCAGTATTTT	NA	TRBJ2-3	TRBV11-3	few
CAWSRTRRRFYNEQFF	TGTGCCTGGAGTCGGACACGTAGACGATTCTACAATGAGCAGTTCTTC	NA	TRBJ2-1	TRBV30	once
CASRHAGYNEQFF	TGCGCCAGCAGGCACGCGGGCTACAATGAGCAGTTCTTC	NA	TRBJ2-1	TRBV5-1	NA
CASSVGFGWDTQYF	TGTGCCAGCAGCGTCGGATTTGGCTGGGATACGCAGTATTTT	NA	TRBJ2-3	TRBV7-9	NA
CASSLRTSARTDTQYF	TGCGCCAGCAGCCTTCGGACTAGCGCACGCACAGATACGCAGTATTTT	TRBD2	TRBJ2-3	TRBV4-1	NA
CASSPLAGVGNEQFF	TGTGCCAGCAGCCCTTTAGCGGGAGTAGGGAATGAGCAGTTCTTC	TRBD2	TRBJ2-1	TRBV6-6	NA
CAISESNQPQHF	TGTGCCATCAGTGAGAGCAATCAGCCCCAGCATTTT	NA	TRBJ1-5	TRBV10-3	few
CASSLDATNEKLFF	TGTGCCAGCAGCTTAGACGCAACTAATGAAAAACTGTTTTTT	NA	TRBJ1-4	TRBV7-2	NA
CASSISGGRYGYTF	TGTGCCAGTAGTATATCTGGAGGAAGGTATGGCTACACCTTC	NA	TRBJ1-2	TRBV19	NA
CASSQDPPATTGANVLTF	TGCGCCAGCAGCCAAGATCCCCCGGCAACAACTGGGGCCAACGTCCTGACTTTC	NA	TRBJ2-6	TRBV4-3	few
CASSPPGYARETQYF	TGTGCCAGCTCACCACCGGGGTACGCTCGAGAGACCCAGTACTTC	NA	TRBJ2-5	TRBV18	NA
CASSVHTDTQYF	TGTGCCAGCAGCGTTCACACAGATACGCAGTATTTT	NA	TRBJ2-3	TRBV11-3	NA
CASRRTGAGLYEQYF	TGTGCCAGCAGAAGGACGGGGGCAGGACTCTACGAGCAGTACTTC	NA	TRBJ2-7	TRBV28	few
CASSLVGLDYEQYF	TGTGCCAGCAGCTTGGTCGGCCTAGACTACGAGCAGTACTTC	NA	TRBJ2-7	TRBV5-4	NA
CASTPTEKLFF	TGTGCCAGCACCCCGACAGAAAAACTGTTTTTT	NA	TRBJ1-4	TRBV7-3	NA
CASSSGTGASNQPQHF	TGTGCCAGCAGTTCAGGTACAGGGGCATCCAATCAGCCCCAGCATTTT	TRBD1	TRBJ1-5	TRBV5-6	NA
CASSLTVGTQYF	TGTGCCAGCAGTCTAACCGTAGGGACCCAGTACTTC	NA	TRBJ2-5	TRBV6-5	NA
CSVGQASFGYTF	TGCAGCGTTGGACAGGCCAGCTTCGGCTACACCTTC	NA	TRBJ1-2	TRBV29-1	NA
CASSTRQGAKAFF	TGTGCCAGTAGTACAAGACAGGGGGCAAAAGCTTTCTTT	TRBD1	TRBJ1-1	TRBV19	NA
CASSYNQETQYF	TGCGCCAGCAGCTACAACCAAGAGACCCAGTACTTC	NA	TRBJ2-5	TRBV5-1	NA
CASRARDRSLADTQYF	TGTGCCAGCAGAGCCAGGGACAGGTCACTCGCAGATACGCAGTATTTT	TRBD1	TRBJ2-3	TRBV2	NA
CASRFGLEETQYF	TGTGCCAGCAGATTTGGACTCGAAGAGACCCAGTACTTC	NA	TRBJ2-5	TRBV6-1	NA